This entry describes one TCR beta chain. This record belongs to a study of blood T cell repertoires in COVID-19. Study overall: Nucleic acid was either cDNA or gDNA, and it came from T cells, B-cell-depleted T cells, or PBMCs.

Sequencing was performed with immunoSEQ multiplex PCR; in TCRdb, only in-frame clones are kept and a portion is missing. The table lists roughly 70,000 clones, approximately 90% of them singletons. Germline assignment: CDR1 KGHSH and CDR2 LQKENI. CDR3 length equals 17 residues. Trimming cost V 3 bases and J 0 bases; bases outside gene matches: 7. The sequenced sample was peripheral blood. This TCR came from a man between 65 and 80 years old with acute or convalescent COVID-19. V and J are TRBV18 and TRBJ1-5, with 8 positions matching TRBD1. The CDR3 here is CASSPRTGINSNQPQHF. The CDR3 DNA reads TGTGCCAGCTCACCCCGGACAGGGATTAATAGCAATCAGCCCCAGCATTTT.